This T cell receptor (beta chain) was sequenced for a study of CD8+ T cells in alopecia areata (dated by TCRdb to 2017 to 2018). As for the study more broadly: Treated patients were enrolled in an open-label pilot trial of oral tofacitinib, 5 to 10 mg twice daily, for moderate-to-severe alopecia areata. immunoSEQ multiplex PCR using 35 Vbeta forward primers and 13 Jbeta reverse primers was used to amplify TCRbeta CDR3 regions. In both human patients and the C3H/HeJ mouse model, the study applied high-throughput TCRbeta sequencing to look at T cell clonal expansion in alopecia areata. Patients received tofacitinib for 6 to 18 months and were then followed off drug for 6 months to check for delayed response and recurrence. For the treated patients, the SALT score, which quantifies what percentage of scalp surface area is affected, served as the measure of disease severity. Scalp tissue and sorted CD4+ and CD8+ peripheral blood T cells from patchy and totalis/universalis alopecia areata patients and from healthy controls were covered by human TCRbeta sequencing. Tofacitinib-treated patients had biopsies at baseline and at 4 and 24 weeks of treatment, with a later scalp biopsy in several patients. RNA came from the PAXgene miRNA kit for fixed scalp, the miRNeasy kit for PBMCs, and the RNeasy kit for mouse skin. Scalp clonality was compared among normal scalp (n=4), patchy alopecia areata scalp (n=8), and alopecia totalis/universalis scalp (n=8). The paper as a whole reports these results and caveats: Higher clonality and more expanded CD8+ clones were observed in lesional scalp than in normal scalp, particularly in alopecia totalis/universalis, a finding suggestive of antigenic drive. Shared TCR sequences between patients were less evident than in mice, which may be partly attributable to HLA diversity in the patient population. Unlike mouse skin, which is dominated by gammadelta T cells, normal human skin has resident alphabeta T cells that are also sequenced, and this complicates analysis of the scalp TCR repertoire. Because the treated cohort was small and had only one nonresponder, larger studies are needed to examine links between baseline CD8+ expansion and response. Many expanded lesional clones were found to persist in scalp and blood during tofacitinib treatment, and relapse after treatment cessation may be partly explained by this persistence. Scalp clonality and the number of expanded CD8+ clones among the top 100 scalp clones were significantly decreased by tofacitinib.

Read against the paper, the sample's time point label means: 4 weeks on oral tofacitinib. In the paper's terms, the treatment or condition label means: oral pan-JAK inhibitor, 5-10 mg twice daily. Peripheral blood and lesional scalp punch biopsies were obtained from patients with alopecia areata. PBMCs were isolated by density centrifugation and stained for CD3, CD4 and CD8, and CD4+ and CD8+ T cells were sorted on a FACSAria. The library was built by means of the immunoSEQ multiplex PCR assay. RNA was extracted from all samples and reverse transcribed into cDNA, which served as template for TCR sequencing. SuperScript III was used for first-strand cDNA synthesis, primed with a 2:1 mix of oligo-dT and random hexamers. A synthetic immune receptor repertoire was used to gauge amplification bias, and whatever bias remained was removed computationally. The original pipeline was this. Raw reads were preprocessed for error removal, and CDR3 was defined according to IMGT conventions as running from the conserved cysteine to phenylalanine. To get clonality, Shannon entropy was normalized by log2 of the number of productive unique TCRs and the result was subtracted from 1. Whether scalp clones were CD4 or CD8 was inferred by matching scalp TCRbeta sequences against CD4 and CD8 repertoires sorted from blood. This immuneACCESS table, as held by TCRdb, lists in-frame sequences with V and J called but not all clones. Of the missing ones, under half trace to an unresolved V gene in checked studies; the others have no known cause. V and J calls and clone size are copied from that table; D and trimming were computed from the DNA. The sample table records roughly 200,000 clones; around 60% of these occur just once. The ten biggest clones cover around 3.2% of the sample.

CDR3 length: 15 amino acids, cysteine to phenylalanine. CDR3 DNA only is kept here, 45 bases in frame from base 1. Based on the germline V gene (reference sequence), the CDR1 and CDR2 sequences are LNHDA and SQIVND. Ends trimmed: V by 3 bases, J by 3 bases; bases unmatched to a gene: 7. Concerning this clone itself: No antigen is known for it. Base qualities are not provided; no much larger clone lies one nucleotide away.

Rearrangement joined TRBV19 to TRBJ2-7; 8 bases in the middle match TRBD1. The input for sequencing was CD4+ T cells sorted from blood, taken at week 4, from a patient treated with tofacitinib. The TCR was taken from a human donor with alopecia areata. The CDR3 loop reads CASSINRGSIYEQYF. The nucleotide sequence is given as TGTGCCAGTAGTATCAACAGGGGGAGTATCTACGAGCAGTACTTC.